The 21 T cell receptor beta chains presented below share a single source sample, sequenced in a study of blood T cells in healthy people across ages (dated by TCRdb to about 2015). Library method: 5' RACE. Sequencing instrument: Illumina HiSeq 2500. A second PCR of roughly 7 to 11 cycles was performed with a sample-barcoded 5' primer and a J-beta primer mix. TCRdb ran its own pipeline on the public reads, namely fastp trimming at Q25 and MiXCR clone calling, and kept in-frame beta chains. Rows are unified per CDR3 protein, each entry keeping the most common DNA and genes. A total of more than 1.4 million distinct CDR3 sequences appear in this sample, approximately 40% of them only once. The top ten constitute around 8% of the sample. The specimen sequenced was blood. The receptors were sampled from a young woman in good health.

V gene TRBV20-1 combines with J gene TRBJ2-7; D uncertain. The germline CDR1 and CDR2 sequences are DFQATT and SNEGSKA (reference sequence). Trimming removed 5 bases at V and 0 bases at J, with 14 bases between. This CDR3 contains 14 residues. The CDR3 DNA sequence: TGCAGTGCTCAAGGACCCTTCAGCTCCTACGAGCAGTACTTC. Translated, it gives CSAQGPFSSYEQYF.

The chain employs TRBV12-3 or TRBV12-4 and TRBJ1-2; 8 nucleotides agree with TRBD1. V shed 6 bases, J shed 5 bases, and the junction held 5 bases outside the gene matches. This CDR3 region has 13 residues. The CDR3 region is CASRPDRAYGYTF. DNA of the CDR3: TGTGCCAGCAGGCCGGACAGGGCGTATGGCTACACCTTC.

This clonotype has a single count. The CDR3 DNA reads TGTGCCAGCAGCATAGGGGAGGGGTGGGTTAATTCACCCCTCCACTTT. Protein: CASSIGEGWVNSPLHF. The rearrangement links TRBV21-1 to TRBJ1-6. TRBV21-1 is a documented pseudogene. This CDR3 is 16 amino acids long.

This clonotype was counted at least ten times. The rearrangement links TRBV6-2 or TRBV6-3 to TRBJ2-7; no reliable D call. The CDR3 covers 11 residues. From germline, CDR1 is MNHEY and CDR2 SVGEGT. V gave up 4 bases and J gave up 2 bases, with 3 bases separating them. CDR3 nucleotide sequence: TGTGCCAGCAGTTGGGCCTACGAGCAGTACTTC. Its translation is CASSWAYEQYF.

This clonotype has a handful of counts. The rearrangement uses TRBV25-1 and TRBJ1-2; tentatively, D is TRBD1 (5 bases). The CDR3 totals 15 residues. V gave up 0 bases and J gave up 2 bases, with 10 bases separating them. The V gene's germline CDR1 is MGHDK and CDR2 SYGVNS. The CDR3 loop is CASSEYRETNYGYTF. In nucleotides, the CDR3 is TGTGCCAGCAGTGAATACAGGGAGACGAACTATGGCTACACCTTC.

This clonotype was seen only once. The rearrangement uses TRBV10-3 and TRBJ1-1; the match to TRBD1 covers 9 bases. Unmatched junction bases numbered 6, after V lost 4 bases and J lost 3 bases. Germline lookup yields CDR1 ENHRY and CDR2 SYGVKD. The CDR3 has 15 residues. The CDR3 nucleotides are TGTGCCATCAGTGGGACAGGGGAGTTTTACACTGAAGCTTTCTTT. Protein: CAISGTGEFYTEAFF.

This chain connects TRBV15 to TRBJ2-1; D tentatively reads TRBD1 or TRBD2 (5 bases each). Looked up from germline, CDR1 is LNHNV and CDR2 is YYDKDF (reference sequence). CDR3 length equals 11 residues. V dropped 5 bases and J dropped 8 bases, with 7 bases sitting between them. CDR3 coding DNA: TGTGCCACCAGCGGGACCGATGAGCAGTTCTTC. As protein: CATSGTDEQFF. The entire variable domain, with the rest obtained from reference TRBV15 and TRBJ2-1, is as follows: DAMVIQNPRYQVTQFGKPVTLSCSQTLNHNVMYWYQQKSSQAPKLLFHYYDKDFNNEADTPDNFQSRRPNTSFCFLDIRSPGLGDTAMYLCATSGTDEQFFGPGTRLTVL.

The table lists this clonotype with a few counts. V is TRBV4-1 and J is TRBJ1-1; D not resolved. The CDR3 has 14 residues. Trimming removed 3 bases at V and 0 bases at J, with 8 bases between. Germline CDR1 MGHRA, CDR2 YSYEKL. The CDR3 here is CASSQARLNTEAFF. The CDR3 DNA follows: TGCGCCAGCAGCCAGGCCCGCTTGAACACTGAAGCTTTCTTT.

V and J are TRBV20-1 and TRBJ2-7, with 8 bases that match TRBD2. V trimming: 3 bases; J trimming: 3 bases; junction bases outside the gene matches: 4. The germline V gene encodes CDR1 DFQATT and CDR2 SNEGSKA (reference sequence). The CDR3 has 13 residues. CDR3 region: CSASGGAGYEQYF. In DNA, the CDR3 is TGCAGTGCTAGCGGGGGGGCCGGCTACGAGCAGTACTTC.

This clonotype turned up a few times. V gene TRBV5-1 combines with J gene TRBJ1-4; 8 bases are shared with TRBD1. V shed 0 bases, J shed 7 bases, and the junction held 5 bases outside the gene matches. The germline CDR1 and CDR2 sequences are SGHRS and YFSETQ. The CDR3 is 15 residues long. The CDR3 sequence is CASSLDRQGSEKLFF. CDR3 bases: TGCGCCAGCAGCTTGGATCGACAGGGGAGTGAAAAACTGTTTTTT.

The chain uses TRBV6-1 and TRBJ1-4; 8 bases line up with TRBD1. V was pared by 4 bases and J by 7 bases, with 11 bases of the junction left unmatched. The CDR3 loop spans 16 amino acids. Germline lookup yields CDR1 MNHNS and CDR2 SASEGT. CDR3 sequence reads: CASSAWFPGGGEKLFF. The DNA of the CDR3 is TGTGCCAGCAGTGCGTGGTTCCCAGGGGGCGGTGAAAAACTGTTTTTT.

V and J are TRBV6-4 and TRBJ2-1; D gene uncertain. Germline V gene data show CDR1 as MRHNA and CDR2 as SNTAGT. The CDR3 loop spans 15 amino acids. V was trimmed by 4 bases and J by 1 base, leaving 11 bases between them. The chain's CDR3 is CASSATLGSYNEQFF. The CDR3 nucleotides read TGTGCCAGCAGTGCTACTCTGGGTTCCTACAATGAGCAGTTCTTC.

In this sample, this clonotype turned up a few times. This chain connects TRBV6-1 to TRBJ1-1; D ambiguous. V lost 0 bases to trimming and J lost 0 bases, with 11 bases between them. This CDR3 is built from 16 residues. The germline V gene encodes CDR1 MNHNS and CDR2 SASEGT. CDR3 loop: CASSEAFLRMNTEAFF. In DNA, the CDR3 is TGTGCCAGCAGTGAAGCATTTCTCAGGATGAACACTGAAGCTTTCTTT.

This chain uses TRBV7-9 with TRBJ1-1, with 7 bases matching TRBD1. Germline CDR1 SEHNR, CDR2 FQNEAQ (reference sequence). The CDR3 totals 14 residues. V was pared by 7 bases and J by 4 bases, with 9 bases of the junction left unmatched. The CDR3 DNA follows: TGTGCCAGCACTCAAACCCGGGACAGCACTGAAGCTTTCTTT. Protein product: CASTQTRDSTEAFF.

Note on this clonotype: This may stem from a read error, because a much larger clone lies one nucleotide away. This chain joins TRBV5-1 and TRBJ2-5; TRBD2 matches 9 bases. The V gene end was trimmed by 0 bases and the J gene end by 11 bases; junction bases not matched to a gene: 11. Germline V gene data show CDR1 as SGHRS and CDR2 as YFSETQ. The CDR3 contains 15 residues. The CDR3 DNA sequence: TGCGCCAGCAGCTTGGGTCTAGCGGGGAACAATGAGCAGTACTTC. Translation: CASSLGLAGNNEQYF.

V usage is TRBV27 and J usage is TRBJ2-1, with 8 bases fitting TRBD1. Germline lookup yields CDR1 MNHEY and CDR2 SMNVEV (reference sequence). This CDR3 region has 16 residues. V shed 4 bases and J 4 bases; nucleotides not matched to a gene: 9. The CDR3 coding sequence is TGTGCCAGCAGTTCCCTCCGTGACAGGGGATACAATGAGCAGTTCTTC. This sequence encodes CASSSLRDRGYNEQFF.

The chain recombines TRBV6-1 with TRBJ2-1; no firm D call. The CDR3 sequence is 13 residues long. Trimming removed 2 bases at V and 8 bases at J, with 10 bases between. CDR1 is MNHNS, CDR2 SASEGT, per germline. The CDR3 sequence is CASSEYVPDEQFF. CDR3 DNA: TGTGCCAGCAGTGAATATGTCCCCGATGAGCAGTTCTTC.

This clonotype was detected only a few times. This chain uses TRBV15 with TRBJ2-7, with D possibly matching TRBD1 (6 bases). Trimming left V 1 base short and J 5 bases short, with 9 bases between. The CDR3 consists of 13 residues. Looked up from germline, CDR1 is LNHNV and CDR2 is YYDKDF (reference sequence). The CDR3 coding sequence is TGTGCCACCAGCAGAGGAGGGGGTAACGAGCAGTACTTC. Translated, it gives CATSRGGGNEQYF.

The chain uses TRBV6-1 and TRBJ1-1, with D possibly being TRBD1 (5 bases). Germline V CDR1 and CDR2: MNHNS, SASEGT. Trimming removed 4 bases from V and 1 base from J, with 10 bases in between. This CDR3 has 14 residues. This chain's CDR3 is CASSGQGGNTEAFF. In nucleotides, the CDR3 is TGTGCCAGCAGTGGTCAGGGTGGGAACACTGAAGCTTTCTTT.

This clonotype was seen only once. The chain is built from TRBV6-1 and TRBJ2-5; TRBD2 matches 8 bases. This CDR3 spans 11 amino acids. Germline V gene sequence: CDR1 MNHNS, CDR2 SASEGT. CDR3 region: CSHGGGKTQYF. Written as DNA, the CDR3 is TGTTCTCACGGGGGGGGAAAGACCCAGTACTTC.

The chain couples TRBV6-6 to TRBJ1-1, with unresolved D. The germline V gene has CDR1 MNHNY and CDR2 SVGAGI (reference sequence). V dropped 4 bases and J dropped 2 bases, with 5 bases sitting between them. The length of the CDR3 is 12 residues. CDR3 loop: CASSWDNTEAFF. The DNA of the CDR3 is TGTGCCAGCAGTTGGGATAACACTGAAGCTTTCTTT.